The present entry profiles one T cell receptor beta chain with its context. The target antigen is unknown. The data were obtained in a study of post-analysis software for immune sequencing data. Study-level background: The study covered relapsing-remitting, secondary progressive and progressive-relapsing courses of multiple sclerosis. Whole-study results and caveats: Significantly decreased normalized Chao1 diversity was recorded for multiple sclerosis patients relative to controls. Samples made in the same batch grouped tightly together by F measure.

cDNA libraries for TCR beta contained unique molecular identifiers. Input amounts of roughly 0.9 to 10 million T cells were used. These gave around 500,000 cDNA molecules, so each molecule approximated one T cell. TCRdb called the PCR reads again in MiXCR, with one record for every CDR3 protein. The repertoire consists of roughly 570,000 distinct CDR3 sequences, with around 36% occurring once and the leading ten covering 4.5% to 7.5%. This clonotype was obtained from a girl aged 2-17 years with multiple sclerosis. Specimen: blood.

Written as DNA, the CDR3 is TGTGCCAGCAGTTACAGGGAAGGGTATGGCTACACCTTC. This sequence encodes CASSYREGYGYTF. This chain connects TRBV6-6 to TRBJ1-2, with no clear D. CDR1 and CDR2 (germline): MNHNY, SVGAGI (reference sequence). V lost 2 bases to trimming and J lost 5 bases, with 9 bases between them. The CDR3 extends over 13 amino acids.